Presented here are 17 T cell receptor beta chains from one specimen sequenced in a study of cytomegalovirus exposure and HLA in healthy donors. In the PCR, 60 Vbeta and 13 Jbeta primers were used. Repertoires were generated with immunoSEQ multiplex PCR, while TCRdb's copy carries only in-frame clones and drops some. The sample carries 58,000 or so clones, roughly 71% recorded once. The sequenced sample consisted of PBMCs. Every receptor here comes from a man aged 50-59 years in good health and CMV-seropositive.

This clone is a singleton in its sample. The V gene is TRBV7-9, the J gene TRBJ2-3; D is perhaps TRBD2 (5 bases). Germline loops: CDR1 SEHNR, CDR2 FQNEAQ (reference sequence). This CDR3 spans 13 amino acids. The germline V and J ends were trimmed by 0 bases and 6 bases, with 7 bases remaining between them. In nucleotides, the CDR3 is TGTGCCAGCAGCTTAGCGGGAGTGGATACGCAGTATTTT. It translates to CASSLAGVDTQYF.

The table lists this clone with a few counts. CDR3 region: CASSVAGGGSGEAFF. The CDR3, as DNA: TGTGCCAGCAGCGTCGCTGGCGGAGGTTCGGGTGAAGCTTTCTTT. The chain uses TRBV9 and TRBJ1-1; D not certain. The CDR3 has 15 residues. The V and J ends lost 2 bases and 7 bases respectively, with 18 bases between them. CDR1 SGDLS and CDR2 YYNGEE come from the germline V gene.

The rearrangement uses TRBV6-1 and TRBJ2-2, with D perhaps TRBD1 (6 bases). The CDR3 extends over 14 amino acids. V gave up 4 bases and J gave up 7 bases, with 13 bases separating them. CDR1 MNHNS and CDR2 SASEGT come from the germline V gene. CDR3 residues: CASSAGESGGELFF. In nucleotides, the CDR3 is TGTGCCAGCAGTGCAGGGGAATCGGGCGGGGAGCTGTTTTTT.

V gene TRBV7-8 combines with J gene TRBJ2-7; 7 bases fit TRBD1. After removal of 4 bases from V and 2 bases from J, the junction contained 8 bases not matched to a gene. Germline CDR1 and CDR2: SGHVS and FQNEAQ. CDR3 length equals 15 residues. The CDR3 reads CASSYPGTAAYEQYF. Written as DNA, the CDR3 is TGTGCCAGCAGCTACCCCGGGACAGCTGCCTACGAGCAGTACTTC.

The rearrangement uses TRBV10-3 and TRBJ2-1; 7 bases are shared with TRBD2. The V and J ends lost 4 bases and 5 bases, in that order; junction bases with no gene match: 5. This CDR3 contains 14 residues. From germline, CDR1 is ENHRY and CDR2 SYGVKD. CDR3 loop: CAISGRENDNEQFF. In DNA, the CDR3 is TGTGCCATCAGTGGGCGGGAGAACGACAATGAGCAGTTCTTC.

This clone was observed once. The chain employs TRBV7-2 and TRBJ2-4; TRBD2 aligns across 11 bases. After removal of 6 bases from V and 9 bases from J, the junction contained 7 bases not matched to a gene. The CDR3 is made up of 14 amino acids. Germline V gives CDR1 SGHTA, CDR2 FQGNSA. The CDR3 DNA reads TGTGCCAGCAGTCCTAGCGGGGGGCTAAGCATTCAGTACTTC. Translated: CASSPSGGLSIQYF.

This clone was found a few times. It may be a read error: a sequence one base away is much more abundant. The same CDR3 can be traced to other DNA sequences in this sample. This chain links TRBV6-1 with TRBJ2-4; D is possibly TRBD1 (5 bases). CDR3 length: 14 residues. From germline, CDR1 is MNHNS and CDR2 SASEGT. The CDR3 DNA is TGTGCCAGCAGTCAAGCATGGGGCCCCCACATGCAGTACTTC. Protein sequence: CASSQAWGPHMQYF.

The rearrangement uses TRBV19 and TRBJ1-1; 7 bases line up with TRBD1. J gave up 4 bases and V 2 bases, and 4 bases lay outside the gene matches. The CDR3 has 14 residues. Per the germline V gene, CDR1 is LNHDA and CDR2 is SQIVND (reference sequence). The CDR3 region has the DNA TGTGCCAGTAGTATAACAGGGGCGGGCACTGAAGCTTTCTTT. Protein sequence: CASSITGAGTEAFF.

This sequence joins TRBV10-3 and TRBJ2-2; the match to TRBD1 covers 9 bases. Trimming cost V 4 bases and J 3 bases; bases outside gene matches: 6. Germline CDR1 reads ENHRY; CDR2 reads SYGVKD. The CDR3 sequence is 16 residues long. The CDR3 here is CAISGPTGGDTGELFF. Written as DNA, the CDR3 is TGTGCCATCAGTGGCCCCACAGGGGGCGACACCGGGGAGCTGTTTTTT.

The chain uses TRBV7-2 and TRBJ1-1; 9 positions agree with TRBD1. V was clipped by 1 base and J by 11 bases; unmatched bases: 17. Per the germline V gene, CDR1 is SGHTA and CDR2 is FQGNSA. The CDR3 consists of 17 residues. CDR3 sequence: CASSLGPTGGAFGYAFF. The CDR3 coding sequence is TGTGCCAGCAGCTTAGGGCCCACAGGGGGCGCGTTTGGATATGCTTTCTTT.

The V and J genes are TRBV7-6 and TRBJ2-5, with a possible D match to TRBD2 (5 bases). The ends were cut back, 4 bases at V and 0 bases at J, with 9 bases in the middle. CDR1 and CDR2 (germline): SGHVS, FNYEAQ. CDR3 length equals 14 residues. The chain's CDR3 is CASSSWENQETQYF. In DNA form, the CDR3 reads TGTGCCAGCAGCTCCTGGGAGAACCAAGAGACCCAGTACTTC. The complete variable domain, with remaining parts taken from reference TRBV7-6 and TRBJ2-5, reads GAGVSQSPRYKVTKRGQDVALRCDPISGHVSLYWYRQALGQGPEFLTYFNYEAQQDKSGLPNDRFSAERPEGSISTLTIQRTEQRDSAMYRCASSSWENQETQYFGPGTRLLVL.

The chain recombines TRBV30 with TRBJ2-5, with 8 positions matching TRBD2. CDR1 and CDR2 from the germline V gene are GTSNPN and SVGIG (reference sequence). V lost 1 base to trimming and J lost 3 bases; unmatched junction nucleotides: 7. This CDR3 is built from 15 residues. CDR3 sequence: CAWSASTSGKETQYF. The DNA of the CDR3 is TGTGCCTGGAGTGCCTCTACTAGCGGTAAAGAGACCCAGTACTTC.

This clone was detected once. This chain joins TRBV7-7 and TRBJ2-5, with 7 bases lining up with TRBD2. There are 14 residues in the CDR3. Germline V CDR1 and CDR2: SSHAT, FNYEAQ (reference sequence). V shed 4 bases and J 2 bases; nucleotides not matched to a gene: 4. CDR3 DNA sequence: TGTGCCAGCAGCTACAGCGGGGCACAAGAGACCCAGTACTTC. Its translation is CASSYSGAQETQYF.

V and J are TRBV12-5 and TRBJ1-1; D gene ambiguous. V shed 1 base and J shed 4 bases, with 7 bases lying between them. The CDR3 extends over 13 amino acids. CDR1 and CDR2 (germline): LGHNT, FRNRAP. CDR3 nucleotide sequence: TGTGCTAGTGGTTTGGGAGTGAGCACTGAAGCTTTCTTT. Amino acid sequence: CASGLGVSTEAFF.

The chain carries TRBV5-1 and TRBJ1-1, with 9 positions matching TRBD1. V gave up 4 bases and J gave up 1 base; unmatched junction bases: 2. CDR1 SGHRS and CDR2 YFSETQ come from the germline V gene. The CDR3 has 14 residues. CDR3 DNA: TGCGCCAGCAGCGTACAGGGGGCGAACACTGAAGCTTTCTTT. Its translation: CASSVQGANTEAFF.

This clone occurred once. The genes are TRBV5-6 and TRBJ2-1; D is ambiguous. V gave up 0 bases and J gave up 3 bases, with 13 bases separating them. The CDR3 extends over 16 amino acids. The germline CDR1 and CDR2 sequences are SGHDT and YYEEEE. CDR3 in DNA: TGTGCCAGCAGCTTGGCCTGGAGAGCAAACTACAATGAGCAGTTCTTC. It is translated as CASSLAWRANYNEQFF.

This chain uses TRBV20-1 with TRBJ1-1, with D possibly TRBD1 on 5 matching bases. V lost 6 bases and J lost 4, with 9 bases in between. The CDR3 length is 11 residues. CDR1 and CDR2 (germline): DFQATT, SNEGSKA (reference sequence). Here the CDR3 reads CSAPGPTEAFF. Written as DNA, the CDR3 is TGCAGTGCCCCAGGGCCCACTGAAGCTTTCTTT.